This entry lists 30 T cell receptor beta chains sequenced from one sample in a study of blood T cells in healthy people across ages. Sample-barcoded 5' priming and a J-beta primer mix drove a second PCR of roughly 6 to 12 cycles. TCRdb processed the 5' RACE reads anew with MiXCR; each CDR3 protein has one entry. The data show 660,000 or so distinct CDR3 sequences, with about 53% seen just once and over 30% held by the top ten. Sequencing was done on a sample of blood. Source of these receptors: a man aged 60 to 69 in good health.

This clonotype was counted a few times. The chain is built from TRBV20-1 and TRBJ2-7; 8 positions agree with TRBD1. Germline V gene sequence: CDR1 DFQATT, CDR2 SNEGSKA (reference sequence). The trim removed 6 bases at V and 0 bases at J, leaving 4 bases unmatched. CDR3 length: 13 residues. The CDR3 DNA sequence: TGCAGTGCCCTAGGGACAGGCTCCTACGAGCAGTACTTC. This sequence encodes CSALGTGSYEQYF.

This clonotype appeared many times. V is TRBV7-2 and J is TRBJ1-6; no reliable D call. This CDR3 spans 18 amino acids. Trimming stripped 1 base from V and 6 bases from J, with 19 bases between. From germline, CDR1 is SGHTA and CDR2 FQGNSA. CDR3 DNA: TGTGCCAGCAGCTTAGGGGCCTGGGCAGTCGAGCTTAATTCACCCCTCCACTTT. It is translated as CASSLGAWAVELNSPLHF.

This chain connects TRBV7-2 to TRBJ2-7, with 9 bases that match TRBD2. V gave up 5 bases and J gave up 10 bases; unmatched junction bases: 15. CDR3 length equals 15 residues. Looked up from germline, CDR1 is SGHTA and CDR2 is FQGNSA. The chain's CDR3 is CASSVSLAGSEAQYF. DNA for the CDR3: TGTGCCAGCAGCGTATCCCTAGCGGGGTCTGAGGCCCAGTACTTC.

The rearrangement joins TRBV6-6 to TRBJ1-6, with D perhaps matching TRBD1 (6 bases). Germline V gene sequence: CDR1 MNHNY, CDR2 SVGAGI (reference sequence). The V end lost 2 bases, the J end lost 10 bases, and 12 bases lay between the germline ends. CDR3 length: 14 amino acids. The CDR3 sequence: CASSYAGAGSPLHF. As DNA, the CDR3 is TGTGCCAGCAGTTACGCGGGGGCTGGATCACCCCTCCACTTT.

The chain combines TRBV5-1 with TRBJ1-4; maybe TRBD1 (6 bases). The CDR3 spans 14 residues. V dropped 4 bases and J dropped 7 bases, with 14 bases sitting between them. Germline V gene data show CDR1 as SGHRS and CDR2 as YFSETQ. The CDR3 DNA reads as TGCGCCAGCAGCGTGACAGGAACGGGTGAAAAACTGTTTTTT. This translates into CASSVTGTGEKLFF.

The V gene is TRBV20-1, the J gene TRBJ2-5; unclear D gene. This CDR3 spans 14 amino acids. Trimming stripped 0 bases from V and 2 bases from J, with 10 bases between. CDR1 DFQATT and CDR2 SNEGSKA come from the germline V gene (reference sequence). The CDR3 coding sequence is TGCAGTGCTAGAGATCTCCCGTTACAAGAGACCCAGTACTTC. Translating it yields CSARDLPLQETQYF.

Comments on this clonotype: This may stem from a read error, because a much larger clone lies one nucleotide away. The rearrangement links TRBV6-1 to TRBJ2-5, with 8 bases fitting TRBD2. CDR3 size: 13 residues. V gave up 7 bases and J gave up 5 bases; unmatched junction bases: 6. Germline-derived CDR1 and CDR2 are MNHNS and SASEGT. CDR3 sequence reads: CASTKRGFETQYF. DNA of the CDR3: TGTGCCAGCACTAAGCGGGGGTTTGAGACCCAGTACTTC.

There are a few counts of this clonotype. The chain uses TRBV28 and TRBJ2-5; a weak D match, TRBD1 (7 bases). The CDR3 extends over 14 amino acids. The germline CDR1 and CDR2 sequences are MDHEN and SYDVKM. V lost 2 bases, J lost 6 bases, and 13 bases lay in between. The CDR3 DNA follows: TGTGCCAGCAGTTTAGGGGGGACAGTACAGACCCAGTACTTC. Encoded protein: CASSLGGTVQTQYF.

V is TRBV4-2 and J is TRBJ2-5; TRBD2 matches 8 bases. The length of the CDR3 is 14 residues. Germline trimming cut 4 bases from V and 5 bases from J; bases unmatched to any gene: 6. Germline V gene data show CDR1 as LGHNA and CDR2 as YNFKEQ. In DNA, the CDR3 is TGTGCCAGCAGCCCCCGGGGGGGCGTGGAGACCCAGTACTTC. It yields the protein CASSPRGGVETQYF.

This clonotype was counted a few times. The chain recombines TRBV6-1 with TRBJ2-1, with TRBD1 matching over 8 bases. CDR1 MNHNS and CDR2 SASEGT come from the germline V gene. Trimming took 6 bases from V and 6 from J; bases not matched to a gene: 7. The CDR3 runs 14 residues. CDR3 loop: CASRSGTGLNEQFF. In DNA, the CDR3 is TGTGCCAGCAGGTCCGGGACAGGCCTCAATGAGCAGTTCTTC.

The chain uses TRBV20-1 and TRBJ2-5; D unclear. The DNA end favors TRBJ2-7, so the J call may be wrong. Germline values: CDR1 DFQATT, CDR2 SNEGSKA (reference sequence). The CDR3 sequence is 12 residues long. The CDR3 here is CSARRGRREQYF. The CDR3 DNA follows: TGCAGTGCTCGGCGAGGACGACGCGAGCAGTACTTC.

The chain joins TRBV6-5 to TRBJ2-3; 9 nucleotides match TRBD2. The CDR3 totals 15 residues. The V gene end was trimmed by 0 bases and the J gene end by 7 bases; junction bases not matched to a gene: 5. Germline CDR1 is MNHEY and CDR2 is SVGAGI. CDR3 DNA sequence: TGTGCCAGCAGTTACTCGGGGGCGGGGGGGTATACGCAGTATTTT. Its protein product is CASSYSGAGGYTQYF.

The gene calls are TRBV7-9 and TRBJ1-2; D remains ambiguous. Germline CDR1 is SEHNR and CDR2 is FQNEAQ (reference sequence). Trimming removed 1 base at V and 4 bases at J, with 10 bases between. The CDR3 runs to 14 residues. CDR3 in amino acids: CASSLGGSLYGYTF. DNA for the CDR3: TGTGCCAGCAGCTTAGGAGGGTCCCTCTATGGCTACACCTTC.

This chain joins TRBV9 and TRBJ2-1, with D possibly being TRBD1 (6 bases). The J call may be wrong; the DNA end is better matched by TRBJ2-7. This CDR3 region has 16 residues. Germline loops: CDR1 SGDLS, CDR2 YYNGEE. The CDR3: CASSEGDKGPYNEQYF. CDR3 coding DNA: TGTGCCAGCAGCGAAGGGGACAAGGGGCCCTACAATGAGCAGTACTTC.

CDR3: CASTTIYEQYF. CDR3 nucleotide sequence: TGTGCCAGCACTACAATCTACGAGCAGTACTTC. The chain carries TRBV6-1 and TRBJ2-4; D call uncertain. The assigned J gene may be wrong: the sequence end matches TRBJ2-7 better. The CDR3 contains 11 residues. Germline CDR1 reads MNHNS; CDR2 reads SASEGT.

The rearrangement joins TRBV3-1 to TRBJ2-1; TRBD2 aligns across 11 bases. Germline CDR1 and CDR2: LGHDT and YNNKEL (reference sequence). The CDR3 consists of 17 residues. Trimming at V came to 0 bases and at J to 5 bases, leaving 6 bases not matched to a gene. DNA of the CDR3: TGTGCCAGCAGCCAAGAACAGACTAGCGGGGCGGACAATGAGCAGTTCTTC. Amino acid sequence: CASSQEQTSGADNEQFF.

J is TRBJ1-6 and V is TRBV21-1; the table assigns TRBD1, which was not confirmed against the DNA. TRBV21-1 is flagged as a pseudogene. This CDR3 is built from 16 residues. CDR3 sequence reads: CASSQGLGQGPSPLHF. Here the CDR3 DNA reads TGTGCCAGCAGCCAGGGGCTAGGACAGGGGCCTTCACCCCTCCACTTT.

This clonotype was seen a few times. The genes are TRBV10-3 and TRBJ2-3; 9 bases line up with TRBD1. Germline loops: CDR1 ENHRY, CDR2 SYGVKD. This CDR3 has 15 amino acids. V dropped 6 bases and J dropped 11; count of bases not matched to a gene: 15. The CDR3 sequence is CAIRRTGDYGDEQYF. The CDR3 nucleotides are TGTGCCATCAGGCGGACAGGGGACTACGGGGATGAGCAGTATTTT.

CDR3 DNA: TGCGCCAGCAGCCAAGAGAGAACTACTAGCGGGGCCCAAGAGACCCAGTACTTC. Translation gives CASSQERTTSGAQETQYF. The rearrangement links TRBV4-1 to TRBJ2-5; TRBD2 agrees at 10 bases. Germline CDR1 MGHRA, CDR2 YSYEKL. The J segment lost 1 base and the V segment lost 0 bases, leaving 8 bases of the junction unmatched. The CDR3 runs 18 residues.

J is TRBJ2-1 and V is TRBV28; 12 nucleotides align to TRBD2. This CDR3 is 14 amino acids long. The germline V gene has CDR1 MDHEN and CDR2 SYDVKM. V was clipped by 10 bases and J by 6 bases; unmatched bases: 7. The CDR3 loop is CAIEGLAGRNEQFF. The CDR3 DNA follows: TGTGCCATAGAAGGACTAGCGGGACGCAATGAGCAGTTCTTC.

This clonotype occurred a few times. This chain links TRBV7-2 with TRBJ2-7; unclear D gene. V was cut by 3 bases and J by 1 base, with 13 bases left in between. The CDR3 is made up of 15 amino acids. Germline V CDR1 and CDR2: SGHTA, FQGNSA. This CDR3 is CASSFEFYGSYEQYF. The DNA for the CDR3 is TGTGCCAGCAGCTTTGAGTTTTACGGGTCCTACGAGCAGTACTTC. The full variable domain, with the rest looked up from reference TRBV7-2 and TRBJ2-7, is GAGVSQSPSNKVTEKGKDVELRCDPISGHTALYWYRQSLGQGLEFLIYFQGNSAPDKSGLPSDRFSAERTGGSVSTLTIQRTQQEDSAVYLCASSFEFYGSYEQYFGPGTRLTVT.

The V call is TRBV29-1, the J call TRBJ2-7; 7 bases are shared with TRBD2. Germline assignment: CDR1 SQVTM and CDR2 ANQGSEA. J was trimmed by 0 bases and V by 7 bases; bases with no gene match: 3. This CDR3 comprises 12 residues. For the CDR3, the DNA is TGCAGCGCTGGGGGGGGCTCCTACGAGCAGTACTTC. Protein: CSAGGGSYEQYF.

In DNA form, the CDR3 reads TGTGCCAGCAGCGTAGCTACGAGGGGGGCCTACAATGAGCAGTACTTC. Amino acids: CASSVATRGAYNEQYF. V gene TRBV9 combines with J gene TRBJ2-1; D may be TRBD1 or TRBD2 (6 bases each). The J call is uncertain, as TRBJ2-7 better fits the DNA end. The CDR3 extends over 16 amino acids. CDR1 SGDLS and CDR2 YYNGEE come from the germline V gene.

This clonotype was detected once. The rearrangement links TRBV20-1 to TRBJ1-4; D is unclear. V was shortened by 1 base and J by 3 bases, with 12 bases between the two germline ends. This CDR3 comprises 15 residues. Germline CDR1 DFQATT, CDR2 SNEGSKA (reference sequence). CDR3 in DNA: TGCAGTGCTAGAGTGCCCTTAGCCTCTAATGAAAAACTGTTTTTT. Translating gives CSARVPLASNEKLFF.

The CDR3 spells CASRRPGGNSYEQYF. The CDR3 bases are TGTGCCAGCAGAAGACCAGGGGGAAACTCCTACGAGCAGTACTTC. This chain links TRBV28 with TRBJ2-7, with 7 bases lining up with TRBD1. The V segment lost 6 bases and the J segment 0 bases; nucleotides outside the gene matches: 8. The CDR3 loop spans 15 amino acids. Germline loops: CDR1 MDHEN, CDR2 SYDVKM. The full variable domain, in which reference TRBV28 and TRBJ2-7 provide the parts outside the CDR3, is DVKVTQSSRYLVKRTGEKVFLECVQDMDHENMFWYRQDPGLGLRLIYFSYDVKMKEKGDIPEGYSVSREKKERFSLILESASTNQTSMYLCASRRPGGNSYEQYFGPGTRLTVT.

The V call is TRBV6-5, the J call TRBJ2-5; TRBD2 matches at 8 bases. This CDR3 has 16 amino acids. V was clipped by 5 bases and J by 2 bases; unmatched bases: 10. Germline lookup yields CDR1 MNHEY and CDR2 SVGAGI. The CDR3 DNA follows: TGTGCCAGCAGTCCCGGGGTAGCGGGGCGACAAGAGACCCAGTACTTC. This translates into CASSPGVAGRQETQYF.

The V gene is TRBV12-5, the J gene TRBJ2-7, with 7 bases identical to TRBD1. Germline V gene data show CDR1 as LGHNT and CDR2 as FRNRAP. The CDR3 runs 16 residues. Losses at the gene ends were 1 base for V and 1 base for J; bases not matched to a gene: 7. In nucleotides, the CDR3 is TGTGCTAGTGGTTTGGCAGAAAGGGGGCGATCCTACGAGCAGTACTTC. Its translation is CASGLAERGRSYEQYF.

The V call is TRBV12-3 or TRBV12-4, the J call TRBJ2-2, with D perhaps TRBD1 (6 bases). V was trimmed by 7 bases and J by 4 bases, leaving 13 bases between them. This CDR3 has 14 residues. CDR3 sequence reads: CASIHTGRTGELFF. CDR3 nucleotide sequence: TGTGCCAGCATCCACACAGGGCGCACCGGGGAGCTGTTTTTT.

This clonotype was picked up one time. The chain recombines TRBV6-2 or TRBV6-3 with TRBJ2-3; 7 nucleotides align to TRBD1. There are 14 residues in the CDR3. Trimming took 7 bases from V and 2 from J; bases not matched to a gene: 6. Germline assignment: CDR1 MNHEY and CDR2 SVGEGT. In DNA, the CDR3 is TGTGCCAGCACCATGGGACAGAACACAGATACGCAGTATTTT. Residues: CASTMGQNTDTQYF.

A note on this clonotype: This may be a read error, as it is one base from a much larger clone. The chain carries TRBV20-1 and TRBJ2-1; D is perhaps TRBD2 (6 bases). Judging by the DNA end, TRBJ2-7 fits better; the J call may be wrong. CDR3 length: 14 amino acids. Germline CDR1 is DFQATT and CDR2 is SNEGSKA (reference sequence). DNA for the CDR3: TGCAGTGCTAGCGCCGGGGGAATCTACAATGAGCAGTACTTC. Translating gives CSASAGGIYNEQYF.